This passage covers 3 T cell receptor beta chains from one sample sequenced in a study of blood T cells in healthy people across ages. It was with a sample-barcoded 5' primer and a J-beta primer mix that a second PCR of roughly 7 to 12 cycles was run. In TCRdb, the 5' RACE reads were re-called with MiXCR into one record per CDR3 protein. The data show 1.4 million to 1.5 million distinct CDR3 sequences, roughly 45% seen once. The sample was blood. These receptors originate from a woman aged 18-29 years in good health.

As concerns this clonotype: Just one base apart from a much larger clone, this may be a read error. This chain links TRBV4-1 with TRBJ2-4, with D maybe TRBD1 (6 bases). Between the trimmed V and J ends, which lost 4 bases and 8 bases, there was a span of 27 bases. Germline loops: CDR1 MGHRA, CDR2 YSYEKL. The CDR3 spans 18 residues. Here the CDR3 reads CASSPSREGEMNGDIQYF. CDR3 nucleotides: TGCGCCAGCAGCCCCAGCCGTGAGGGGGAGATGAATGGTGACATTCAGTACTTC.

The table lists this clonotype with a count of one. The J gene is TRBJ2-7, the V gene TRBV27; no reliable D call. Trimming took off 4 bases at V and 2 bases at J, with 12 bases between the two ends. Germline V lookup: CDR1 MNHEY, CDR2 SMNVEV (reference sequence). The CDR3 is 14 amino acids. CDR3 nucleotides: TGTGCCAGCAGTTCATTAGACCGGACCTACGAGCAGTACTTC. Translated, it gives CASSSLDRTYEQYF.

Of note for this clonotype: The junction departs from germline at one end; a sequencing error may be responsible. The J gene is TRBJ2-3, the V gene TRBV3-1; the D gene is possibly TRBD2 (5 bases). Germline CDR1 and CDR2: LGHDT and YNNKEL (reference sequence). This CDR3 has 13 residues. CDR3 in amino acids: CASSLASTETQYF. The CDR3 DNA reads as TGTGCCAGCAGCCTCGCTAGCACAGAGACGCAGTATTTT.